The rows below give T cell receptor beta chains drawn from one sample of a study of cytomegalovirus exposure and HLA in healthy donors. Libraries were prepared by immunoSEQ multiplex PCR; TCRdb keeps only in-frame clonotypes and omits some of them. The table records roughly 330,000 clones, approximately 86% of them present only once. Material for sequencing was PBMCs. The receptors were sampled from a woman in her 30s in good health and CMV-seropositive. CDR3s include the opening cysteine and the closing phenylalanine or tryptophan.

v_call cdr3_aa
TRBV7-9 CASSLAQANTEAFF
TRBV29-1 CSVVSPDNLGEQFF
TRBV5-1 CASSLAFAGSDTQYF
TRBV2 CASRPTDRWGTEAFF
TRBV4-3 CASSQASASGDFDEQFF
TRBV2 CASDVRGGTEAFF
TRBV27 CASSDSTAYNEQFF
TRBV29-1 CSVKPGQGSGELFF
TRBV5-4 CASRPAGTAPYEQYF
TRBV4-3 CASSQERHNHYEQYF
TRBV6-5 CASSYGLAGGRNIQYF
TRBV7-2 CASSGRTGEETQYF
TRBV6-1 CASSENPSGRAPEQFF
TRBV29-1 CSGRSGGSTGELFF
TRBV6-1 CASSRDILSNQPQHF
TRBV7-6 CASSLSGTLMGEQYF
TRBV5-4 CASSTGTSVEQYF
TRBV5-1 CASSSTQTPGAGRSGYTF
TRBV27 CASSLLTGGAGELFF
TRBV5-1 CASSSTPGGDHNSPLHF
TRBV29-1 CSVRDRTNEKLFF
TRBV4-2 CASSQVAGAYGYTF
TRBV27 CASSLSGYSYEQYF
TRBV7-3 CASSLLAGAYEQYF
TRBV7-2 CASSTRGGTDTQYF
TRBV19 CASSITWRNTGELFF
TRBV27 CASSLSYNEQFF
TRBV6-1 CASILTSGSTGELFF
TRBV28 CASTQSEAQHF
TRBV4-1 CASRLRGAPLNTEAFF
TRBV30 CAWSPGHLSEETQYF
TRBV5-1 CASSPPAGTGGETQYF
TRBV4-1 CASSQGTGRTDTQYF
TRBV6-1 CASSQKTGGGSEQYF
TRBV27 CASSFTGFNEKLFF
TRBV7-9 CASLEGNNYGYTF
TRBV30 CAWSVQRETQYF
TRBV10-3 CAISDGGGNQPQHF
TRBV6-1 CASSGGERGRYEQYF
TRBV15 CATSRDERNEQFF
TRBV2 CASSEERGDNQPQHF
TRBV30 CAWSPPGLDTQYF
TRBV28 CASSPERTNQPQHF
TRBV7-9 CASSLAGDRVEF
TRBV11-2 CASSLLTGEDYEQYF
TRBV5-1 CASSSRASGFSYNEQFF